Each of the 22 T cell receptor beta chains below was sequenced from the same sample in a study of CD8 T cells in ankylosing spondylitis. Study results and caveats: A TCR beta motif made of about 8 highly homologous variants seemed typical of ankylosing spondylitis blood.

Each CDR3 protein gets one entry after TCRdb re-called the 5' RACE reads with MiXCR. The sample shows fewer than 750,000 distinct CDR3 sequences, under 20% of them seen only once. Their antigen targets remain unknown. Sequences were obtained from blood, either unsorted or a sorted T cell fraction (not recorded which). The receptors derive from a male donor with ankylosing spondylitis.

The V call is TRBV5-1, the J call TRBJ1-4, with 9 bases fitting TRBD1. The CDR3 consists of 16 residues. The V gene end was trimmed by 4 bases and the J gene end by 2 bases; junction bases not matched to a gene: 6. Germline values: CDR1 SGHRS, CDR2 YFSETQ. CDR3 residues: CASSRNRGPTNEKLFF. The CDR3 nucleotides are TGCGCCAGCAGCAGAAACAGGGGGCCGACTAATGAAAAACTGTTTTTT.

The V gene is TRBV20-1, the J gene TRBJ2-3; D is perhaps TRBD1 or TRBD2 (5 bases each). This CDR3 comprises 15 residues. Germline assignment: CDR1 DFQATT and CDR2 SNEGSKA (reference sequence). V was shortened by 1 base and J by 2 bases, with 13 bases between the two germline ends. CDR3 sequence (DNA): TGCAGTGCTAGAGCCCCAACGGGGCTCACAGATACGCAGTATTTT. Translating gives CSARAPTGLTDTQYF.

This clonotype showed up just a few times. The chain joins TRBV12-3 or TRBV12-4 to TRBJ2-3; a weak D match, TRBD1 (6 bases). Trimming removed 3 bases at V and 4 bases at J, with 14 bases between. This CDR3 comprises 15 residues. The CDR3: CASSLGFGGADTQYF. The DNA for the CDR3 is TGTGCCAGCAGTTTGGGGTTTGGGGGCGCAGATACGCAGTATTTT.

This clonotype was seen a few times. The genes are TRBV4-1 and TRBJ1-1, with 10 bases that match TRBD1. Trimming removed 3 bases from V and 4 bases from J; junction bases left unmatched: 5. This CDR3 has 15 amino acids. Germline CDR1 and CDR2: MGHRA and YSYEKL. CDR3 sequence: CASSQWDRGSTEAFF. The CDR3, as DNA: TGCGCCAGCAGCCAGTGGGACAGGGGAAGCACTGAAGCTTTCTTT.

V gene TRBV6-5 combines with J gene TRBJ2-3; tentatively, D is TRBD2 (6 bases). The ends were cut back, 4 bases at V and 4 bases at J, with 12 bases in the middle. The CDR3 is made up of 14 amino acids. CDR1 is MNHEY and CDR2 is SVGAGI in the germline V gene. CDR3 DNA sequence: TGTGCCAGCAGTTCCGGGGGTTCTGCAGATACGCAGTATTTT. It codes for CASSSGGSADTQYF.

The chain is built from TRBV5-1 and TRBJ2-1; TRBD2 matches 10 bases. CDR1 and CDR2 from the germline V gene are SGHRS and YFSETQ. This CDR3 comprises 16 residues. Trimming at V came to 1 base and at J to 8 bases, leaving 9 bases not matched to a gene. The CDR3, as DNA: TGCGCCAGCAGCTTGTGGGCTAGCGGGAGTATGGATGAGCAGTTCTTC. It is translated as CASSLWASGSMDEQFF.

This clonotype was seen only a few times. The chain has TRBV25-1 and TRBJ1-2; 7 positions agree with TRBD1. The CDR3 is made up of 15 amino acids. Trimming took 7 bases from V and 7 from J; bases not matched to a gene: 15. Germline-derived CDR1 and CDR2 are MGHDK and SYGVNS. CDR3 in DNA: TGTGCCAGCACCGAAACGGAGGGGGCGAAGGGTGGCTACACCTTC. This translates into CASTETEGAKGGYTF.

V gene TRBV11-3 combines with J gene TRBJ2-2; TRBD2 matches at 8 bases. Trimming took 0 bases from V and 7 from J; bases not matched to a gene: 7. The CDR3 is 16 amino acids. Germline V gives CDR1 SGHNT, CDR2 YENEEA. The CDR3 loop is CASSLDGSGGNGELFF. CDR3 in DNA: TGTGCCAGCAGCTTAGATGGAAGCGGGGGTAACGGGGAGCTGTTTTTT.

The CDR3, as DNA: TGCAGCGTTGGCCCCGGGCCCACATATGGCTACACCTTC. Translating gives CSVGPGPTYGYTF. This chain connects TRBV29-1 to TRBJ1-2; D ambiguous. The CDR3 loop spans 13 amino acids. The V gene lost 4 bases and the J gene lost 5 bases, with 14 bases spanning the gap. CDR1 and CDR2 (germline): SQVTM, ANQGSEA. The entire variable domain, with the rest obtained from reference TRBV29-1 and TRBJ1-2, is as follows: SAVISQKPSRDICQRGTSLTIQCQVDSQVTMMFWYRQQPGQSLTLIATANQGSEATYESGFVIDKFPISRPNLTFSTLTVSNMSPEDSSIYLCSVGPGPTYGYTFGSGTRLTVV.

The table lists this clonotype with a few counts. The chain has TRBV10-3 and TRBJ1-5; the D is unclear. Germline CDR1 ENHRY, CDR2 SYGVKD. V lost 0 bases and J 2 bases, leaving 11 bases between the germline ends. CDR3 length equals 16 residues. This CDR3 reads CAISESPGSGNQPQHF. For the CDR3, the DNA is TGTGCCATCAGTGAGTCGCCCGGGAGTGGCAATCAGCCCCAGCATTTT.

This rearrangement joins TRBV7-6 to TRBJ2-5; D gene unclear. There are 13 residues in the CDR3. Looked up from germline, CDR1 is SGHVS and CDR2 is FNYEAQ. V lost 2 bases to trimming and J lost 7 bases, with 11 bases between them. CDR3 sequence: CASSLFESWTQYF. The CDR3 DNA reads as TGTGCCAGCAGCTTATTCGAGTCGTGGACCCAGTACTTC.

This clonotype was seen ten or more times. The CDR3 reads CASSLSRGGPNIQYF. As DNA, the CDR3 is TGCGCCAGCAGCTTGTCTCGCGGGGGGCCAAACATTCAGTACTTC. The J gene is TRBJ2-4, the V gene TRBV5-1, with TRBD2 identical over 8 bases. CDR1 and CDR2 (germline): SGHRS, YFSETQ. The V gene end was trimmed by 1 base and the J gene end by 6 bases; junction bases not matched to a gene: 6. The CDR3 consists of 15 residues.

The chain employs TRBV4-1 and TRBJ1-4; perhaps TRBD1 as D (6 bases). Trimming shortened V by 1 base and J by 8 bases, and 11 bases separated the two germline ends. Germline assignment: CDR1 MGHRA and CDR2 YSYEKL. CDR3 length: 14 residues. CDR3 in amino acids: CASSQAGVKEKLFF. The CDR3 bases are TGCGCCAGCAGCCAAGCAGGGGTGAAAGAAAAACTGTTTTTT.

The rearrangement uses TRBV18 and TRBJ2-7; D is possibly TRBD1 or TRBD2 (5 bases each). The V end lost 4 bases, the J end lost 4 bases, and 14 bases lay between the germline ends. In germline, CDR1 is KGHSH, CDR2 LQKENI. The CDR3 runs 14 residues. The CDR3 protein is CASSLQPGPYEQYF. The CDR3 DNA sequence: TGTGCCAGCTCACTCCAGCCGGGACCGTACGAGCAGTACTTC.

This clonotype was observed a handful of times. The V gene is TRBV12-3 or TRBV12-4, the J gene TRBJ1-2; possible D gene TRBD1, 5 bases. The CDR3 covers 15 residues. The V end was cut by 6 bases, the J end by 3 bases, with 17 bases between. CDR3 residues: CASSPMRGRHYGYTF. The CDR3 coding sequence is TGTGCCAGCAGCCCTATGCGGGGCAGACACTATGGCTACACCTTC.

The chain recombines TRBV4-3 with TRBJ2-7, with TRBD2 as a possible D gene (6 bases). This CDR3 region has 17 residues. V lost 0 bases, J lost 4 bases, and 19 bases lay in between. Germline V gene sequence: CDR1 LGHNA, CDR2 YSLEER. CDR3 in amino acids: CASSQDSGETGKYEQYF. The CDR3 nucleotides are TGCGCCAGCAGCCAAGATTCGGGGGAGACGGGAAAATACGAGCAGTACTTC.

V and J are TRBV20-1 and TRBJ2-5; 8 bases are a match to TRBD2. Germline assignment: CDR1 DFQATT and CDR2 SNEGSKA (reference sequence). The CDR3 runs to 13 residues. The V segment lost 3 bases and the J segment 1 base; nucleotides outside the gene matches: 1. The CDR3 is CSASGGVQETQYF. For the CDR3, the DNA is TGCAGTGCTAGCGGGGGGGTCCAAGAGACCCAGTACTTC.

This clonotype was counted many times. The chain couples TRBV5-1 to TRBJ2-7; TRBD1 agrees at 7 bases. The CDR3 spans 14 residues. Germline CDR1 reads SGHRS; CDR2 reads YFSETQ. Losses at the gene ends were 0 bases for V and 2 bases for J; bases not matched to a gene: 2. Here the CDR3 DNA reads TGCGCCAGCAGCTTGGGAGGGGGCCCCTACGAGCAGTACTTC. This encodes CASSLGGGPYEQYF.

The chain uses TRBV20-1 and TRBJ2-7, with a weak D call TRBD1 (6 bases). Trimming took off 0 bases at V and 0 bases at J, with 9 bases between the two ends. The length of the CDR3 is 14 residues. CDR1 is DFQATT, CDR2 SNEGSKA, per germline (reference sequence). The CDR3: CSAREYRVSYEQYF. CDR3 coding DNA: TGCAGTGCTAGAGAGTACAGGGTCTCCTACGAGCAGTACTTC.

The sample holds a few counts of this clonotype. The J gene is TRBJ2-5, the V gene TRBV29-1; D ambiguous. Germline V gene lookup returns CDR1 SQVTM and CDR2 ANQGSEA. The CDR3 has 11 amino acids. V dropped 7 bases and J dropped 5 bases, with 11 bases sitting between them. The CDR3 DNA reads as TGCAGCGCCCTTAGCATGGAGACCCAGTACTTC. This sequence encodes CSALSMETQYF.

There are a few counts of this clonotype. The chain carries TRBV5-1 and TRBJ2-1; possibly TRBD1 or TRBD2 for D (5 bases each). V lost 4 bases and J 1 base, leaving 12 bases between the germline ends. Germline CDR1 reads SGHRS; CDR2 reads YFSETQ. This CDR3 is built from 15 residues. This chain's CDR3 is CASSRGEMSYNEQFF. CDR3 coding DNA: TGCGCCAGCAGCCGAGGGGAGATGTCCTACAATGAGCAGTTCTTC.

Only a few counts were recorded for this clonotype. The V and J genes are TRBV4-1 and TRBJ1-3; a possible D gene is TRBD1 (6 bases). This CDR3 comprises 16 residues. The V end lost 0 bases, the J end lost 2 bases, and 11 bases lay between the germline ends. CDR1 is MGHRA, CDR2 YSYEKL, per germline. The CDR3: CASSQEGGAPGNTIYF. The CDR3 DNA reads TGCGCCAGCAGCCAAGAAGGGGGGGCTCCTGGAAACACCATATATTTT.